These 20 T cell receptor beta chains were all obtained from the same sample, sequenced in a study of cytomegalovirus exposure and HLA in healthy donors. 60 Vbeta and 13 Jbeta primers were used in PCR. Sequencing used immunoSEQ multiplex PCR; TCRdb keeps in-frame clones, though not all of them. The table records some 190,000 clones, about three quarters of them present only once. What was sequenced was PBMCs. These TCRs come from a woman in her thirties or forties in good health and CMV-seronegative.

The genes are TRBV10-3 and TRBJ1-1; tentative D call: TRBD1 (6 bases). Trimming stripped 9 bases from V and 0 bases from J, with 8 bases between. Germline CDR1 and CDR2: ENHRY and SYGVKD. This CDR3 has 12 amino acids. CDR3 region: CAIGQLNTEAFF. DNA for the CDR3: TGTGCCATAGGACAGCTGAACACTGAAGCTTTCTTT.

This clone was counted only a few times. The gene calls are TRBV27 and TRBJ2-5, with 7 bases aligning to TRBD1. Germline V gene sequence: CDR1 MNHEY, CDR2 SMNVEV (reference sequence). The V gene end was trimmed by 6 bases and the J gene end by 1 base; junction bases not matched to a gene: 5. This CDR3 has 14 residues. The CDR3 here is CASRLTGAQETQYF. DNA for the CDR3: TGTGCCAGCAGACTAACAGGGGCCCAAGAGACCCAGTACTTC.

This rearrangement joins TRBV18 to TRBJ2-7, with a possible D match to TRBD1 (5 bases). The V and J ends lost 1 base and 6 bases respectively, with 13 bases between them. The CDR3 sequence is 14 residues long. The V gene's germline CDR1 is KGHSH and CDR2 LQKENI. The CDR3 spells CASSPQGVPSEQYF. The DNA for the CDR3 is TGTGCCAGCTCACCACAAGGGGTGCCCTCCGAGCAGTACTTC. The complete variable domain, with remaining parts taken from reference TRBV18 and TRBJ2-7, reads NAGVMQNPRHLVRRRGQEARLRCSPMKGHSHVYWYRQLPEEGLKFMVYLQKENIIDESGMPKERFSAEFPKEGPSILRIQQVVRGDSAAYFCASSPQGVPSEQYFGPGTRLTVT.

The CDR3 region is CASTGGAGNEKLFF. CDR3 DNA: TGTGCCAGTACAGGGGGCGCGGGTAATGAAAAACTGTTTTTT. The chain employs TRBV19 and TRBJ1-4; 8 bases fit TRBD1. CDR1 and CDR2 (germline): LNHDA, SQIVND (reference sequence). The CDR3 spans 14 residues. Losses at the gene ends were 7 bases for V and 4 bases for J; bases not matched to a gene: 5.

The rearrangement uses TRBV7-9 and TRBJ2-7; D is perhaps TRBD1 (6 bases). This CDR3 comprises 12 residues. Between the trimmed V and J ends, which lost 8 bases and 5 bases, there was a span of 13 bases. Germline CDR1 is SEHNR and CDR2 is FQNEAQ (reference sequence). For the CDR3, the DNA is TGTGCCAGCTCTCAGGGGCTCGACGAGCAGTACTTC. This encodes CASSQGLDEQYF.

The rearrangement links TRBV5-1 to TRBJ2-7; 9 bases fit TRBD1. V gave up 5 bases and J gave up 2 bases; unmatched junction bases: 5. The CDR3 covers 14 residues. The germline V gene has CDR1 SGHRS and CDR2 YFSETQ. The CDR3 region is CASRPGTGTYEQYF. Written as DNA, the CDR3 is TGCGCCAGCAGACCCGGGACAGGGACCTACGAGCAGTACTTC.

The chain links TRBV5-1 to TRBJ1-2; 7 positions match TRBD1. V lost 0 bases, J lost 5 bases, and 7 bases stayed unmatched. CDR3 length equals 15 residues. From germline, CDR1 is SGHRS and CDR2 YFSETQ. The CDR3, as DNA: TGCGCCAGCAGCTTGGACAGGGGTTTTAGGTATGGCTACACCTTC. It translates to CASSLDRGFRYGYTF.

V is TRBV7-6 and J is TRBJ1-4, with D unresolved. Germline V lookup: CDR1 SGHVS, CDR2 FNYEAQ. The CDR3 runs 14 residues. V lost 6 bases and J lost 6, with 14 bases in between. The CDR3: CASRHNISDEKLFF. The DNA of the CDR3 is TGTGCCAGCAGACACAATATATCCGATGAAAAACTGTTTTTT.

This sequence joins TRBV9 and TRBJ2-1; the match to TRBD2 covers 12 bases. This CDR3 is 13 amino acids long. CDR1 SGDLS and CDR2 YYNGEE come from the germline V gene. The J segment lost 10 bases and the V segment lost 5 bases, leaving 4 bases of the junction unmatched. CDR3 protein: CASRTSGSGEQFF. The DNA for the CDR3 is TGTGCCAGCAGGACTAGCGGGAGTGGGGAGCAGTTCTTC.

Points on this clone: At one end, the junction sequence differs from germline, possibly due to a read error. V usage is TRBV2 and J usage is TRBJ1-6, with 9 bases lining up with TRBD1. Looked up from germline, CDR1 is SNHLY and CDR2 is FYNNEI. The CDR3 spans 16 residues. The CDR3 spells CASIPNRDRDNSSLHF. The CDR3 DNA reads TGTGCCAGCATTCCGAATCGGGACAGGGATAATTCATCCCTCCACTTT.

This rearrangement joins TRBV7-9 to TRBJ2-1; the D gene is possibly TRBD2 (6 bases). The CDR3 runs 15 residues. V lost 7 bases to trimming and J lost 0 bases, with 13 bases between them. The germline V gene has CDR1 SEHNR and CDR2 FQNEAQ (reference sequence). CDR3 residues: CASNLDGSSYNEQFF. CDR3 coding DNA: TGTGCCAGCAACCTTGACGGGAGCTCCTACAATGAGCAGTTCTTC.

The CDR3 bases are TGTGCCAGCAGCGGGGGGGACAGGGGGATTTGGGACACTGAAGCTTTCTTT. Protein product: CASSGGDRGIWDTEAFF. The V and J genes are TRBV9 and TRBJ1-1; 11 bases line up with TRBD1. CDR1 and CDR2 (germline): SGDLS, YYNGEE. With 3 bases clipped from V and 3 bases from J, the junction kept 10 bases outside the gene matches. This CDR3 has 17 residues.

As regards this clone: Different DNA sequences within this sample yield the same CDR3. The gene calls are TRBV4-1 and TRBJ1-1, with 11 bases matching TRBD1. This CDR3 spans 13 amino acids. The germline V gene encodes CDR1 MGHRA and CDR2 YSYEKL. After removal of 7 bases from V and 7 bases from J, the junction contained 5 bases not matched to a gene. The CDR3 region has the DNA TGCGCCAGCAAGGACAGGGGGCTTGGTGAAGCTTTCTTT. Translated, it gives CASKDRGLGEAFF.

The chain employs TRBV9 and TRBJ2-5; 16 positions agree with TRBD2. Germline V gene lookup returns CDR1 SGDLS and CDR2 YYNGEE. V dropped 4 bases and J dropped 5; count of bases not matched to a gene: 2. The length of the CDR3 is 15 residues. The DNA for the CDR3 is TGTGCCAGCAGCCCGGGACTAGCGGGAGGGGAGACCCAGTACTTC. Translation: CASSPGLAGGETQYF.

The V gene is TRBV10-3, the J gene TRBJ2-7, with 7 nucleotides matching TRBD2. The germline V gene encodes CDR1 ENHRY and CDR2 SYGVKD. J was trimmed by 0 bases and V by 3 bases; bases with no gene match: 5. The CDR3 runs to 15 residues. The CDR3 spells CAISDKGGSSYEQYV. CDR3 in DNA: TGTGCCATCAGTGATAAGGGCGGGAGCTCCTACGAGCAGTACGTC.

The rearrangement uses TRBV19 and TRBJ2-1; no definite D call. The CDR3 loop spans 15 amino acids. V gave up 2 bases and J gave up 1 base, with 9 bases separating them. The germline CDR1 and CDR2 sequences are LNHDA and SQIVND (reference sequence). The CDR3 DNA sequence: TGTGCCAGTAGTATAAGCCCAATTTCCTACAATGAGCAGTTCTTC. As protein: CASSISPISYNEQFF.

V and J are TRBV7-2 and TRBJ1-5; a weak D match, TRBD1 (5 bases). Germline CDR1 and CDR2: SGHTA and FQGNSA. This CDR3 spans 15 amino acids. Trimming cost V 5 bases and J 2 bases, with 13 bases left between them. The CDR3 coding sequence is TGTGCCAGCAGCCCGCGGGGGGGTGGCAATCAGCCCCAGCATTTT. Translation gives CASSPRGGGNQPQHF.

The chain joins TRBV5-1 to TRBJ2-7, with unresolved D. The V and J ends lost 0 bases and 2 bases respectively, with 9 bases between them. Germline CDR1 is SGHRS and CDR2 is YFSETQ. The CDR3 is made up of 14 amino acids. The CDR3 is CASSLAGIAYEQYF. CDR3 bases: TGCGCCAGCAGCTTGGCGGGTATCGCCTACGAGCAGTACTTC.

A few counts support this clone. Written as DNA, the CDR3 is TGTGCCTGGAGTGCAGGGCGCACAGATACGCAGTATTTT. Amino acid sequence: CAWSAGRTDTQYF. This chain connects TRBV30 to TRBJ2-3; a possible D gene is TRBD1 (5 bases). Germline loops: CDR1 GTSNPN, CDR2 SVGIG (reference sequence). V lost 1 base, J lost 1 base, and 6 bases lay in between. CDR3 length: 13 residues.

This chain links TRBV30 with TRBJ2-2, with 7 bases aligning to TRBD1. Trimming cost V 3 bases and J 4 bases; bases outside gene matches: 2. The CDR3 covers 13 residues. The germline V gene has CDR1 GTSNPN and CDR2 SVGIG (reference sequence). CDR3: CAWRTGATGELFF. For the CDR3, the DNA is TGTGCCTGGAGAACAGGGGCCACCGGGGAGCTGTTTTTT. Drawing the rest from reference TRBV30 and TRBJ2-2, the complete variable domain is SQTIHQWPATLVQPVGSPLSLECTVEGTSNPNLYWYRQAAGRGLQLLFYSVGIGQISSEVPQNLSASRPQDRQFILSSKKLLLSDSGFYLCAWRTGATGELFFGEGSRLTVL.